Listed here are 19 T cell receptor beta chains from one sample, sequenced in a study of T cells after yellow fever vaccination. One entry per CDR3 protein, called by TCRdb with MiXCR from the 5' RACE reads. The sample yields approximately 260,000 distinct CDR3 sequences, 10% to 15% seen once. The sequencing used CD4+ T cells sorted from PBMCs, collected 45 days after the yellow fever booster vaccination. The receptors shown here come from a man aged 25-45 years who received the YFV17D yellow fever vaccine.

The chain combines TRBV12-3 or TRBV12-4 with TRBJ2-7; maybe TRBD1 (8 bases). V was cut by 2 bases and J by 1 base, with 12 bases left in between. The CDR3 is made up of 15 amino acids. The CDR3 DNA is TGTGCCAGCAGTTTAACAGGGGGGGAATCCTACGAGCAGTACTTC. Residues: CASSLTGGESYEQYF.

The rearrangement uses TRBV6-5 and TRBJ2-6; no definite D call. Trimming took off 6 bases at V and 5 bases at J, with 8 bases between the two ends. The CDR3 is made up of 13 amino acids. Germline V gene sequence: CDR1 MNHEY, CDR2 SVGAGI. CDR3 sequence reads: CASSSSRANVLTF. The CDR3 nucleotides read TGTGCCAGCAGCTCCTCGCGGGCCAACGTCCTGACTTTC.

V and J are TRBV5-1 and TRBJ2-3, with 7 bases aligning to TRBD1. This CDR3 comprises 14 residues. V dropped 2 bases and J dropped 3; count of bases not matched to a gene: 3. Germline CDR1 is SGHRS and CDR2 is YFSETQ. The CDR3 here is CASSFDRATDTQYF. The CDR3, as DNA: TGCGCCAGCAGCTTCGACAGGGCGACAGATACGCAGTATTTT.

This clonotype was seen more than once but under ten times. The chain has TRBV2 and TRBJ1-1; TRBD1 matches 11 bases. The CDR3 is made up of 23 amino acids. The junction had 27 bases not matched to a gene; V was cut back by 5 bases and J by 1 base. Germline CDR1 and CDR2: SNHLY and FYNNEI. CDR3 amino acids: CASSQPTRDRGYTGRPQNTEAFF. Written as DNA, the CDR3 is TGTGCCAGCAGTCAACCGACCCGGGACAGGGGGTACACCGGCCGGCCTCAGAACACTGAAGCTTTCTTT.

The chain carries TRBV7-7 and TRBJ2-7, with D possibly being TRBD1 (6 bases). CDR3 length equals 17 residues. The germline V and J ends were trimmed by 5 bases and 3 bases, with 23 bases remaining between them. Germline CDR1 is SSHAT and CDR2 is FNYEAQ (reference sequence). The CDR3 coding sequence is TGTGCCAGCAGCAGCCGGACAGACCAAGTTTCGTACTACGAGCAGTACTTC. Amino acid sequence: CASSSRTDQVSYYEQYF. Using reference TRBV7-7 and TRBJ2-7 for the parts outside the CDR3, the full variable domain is GAGVSQSPRYKVTKRGQDVTLRCDPISSHATLYWYQQALGQGPEFLTYFNYEAQPDKSGLPSDRFSAERPEGSISTLTIQRTEQRDSAMYRCASSSRTDQVSYYEQYFGPGTRLTVT.

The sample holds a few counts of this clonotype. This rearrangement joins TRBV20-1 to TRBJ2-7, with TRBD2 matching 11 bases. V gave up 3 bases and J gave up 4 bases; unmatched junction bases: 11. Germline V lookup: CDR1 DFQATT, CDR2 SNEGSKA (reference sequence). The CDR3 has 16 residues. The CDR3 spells CSASTSGSSGDYEQYF. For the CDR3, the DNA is TGCAGTGCTAGTACTAGCGGGAGTAGTGGGGATTACGAGCAGTACTTC.

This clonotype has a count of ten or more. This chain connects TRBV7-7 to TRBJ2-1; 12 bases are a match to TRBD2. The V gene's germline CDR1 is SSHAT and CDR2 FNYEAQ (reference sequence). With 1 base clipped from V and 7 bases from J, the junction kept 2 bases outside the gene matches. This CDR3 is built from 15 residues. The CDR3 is CASSLGLAGVNEQFF. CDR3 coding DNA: TGTGCCAGCAGCTTAGGACTAGCGGGAGTGAATGAGCAGTTCTTC.

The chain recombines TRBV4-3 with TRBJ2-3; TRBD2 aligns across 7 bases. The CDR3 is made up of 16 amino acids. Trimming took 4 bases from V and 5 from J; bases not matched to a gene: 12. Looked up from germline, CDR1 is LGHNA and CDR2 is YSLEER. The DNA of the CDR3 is TGCGCCAGCAGCCCTCGGTCAAGAGCGGGAAGAGATACGCAGTATTTT. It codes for CASSPRSRAGRDTQYF.

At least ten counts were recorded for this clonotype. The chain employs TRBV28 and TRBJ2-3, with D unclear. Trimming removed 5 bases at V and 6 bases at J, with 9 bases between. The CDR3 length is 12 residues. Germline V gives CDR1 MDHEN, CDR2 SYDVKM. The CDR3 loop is CASSPQQDTQYF. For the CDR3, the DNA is TGTGCCAGCAGTCCCCAGCAGGATACGCAGTATTTT.

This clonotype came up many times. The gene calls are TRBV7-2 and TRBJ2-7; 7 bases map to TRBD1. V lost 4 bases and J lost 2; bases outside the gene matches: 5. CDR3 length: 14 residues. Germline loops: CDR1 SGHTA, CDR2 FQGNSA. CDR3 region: CASSSGGGPYEQYF. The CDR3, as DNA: TGTGCCAGCAGCTCAGGGGGTGGCCCCTACGAGCAGTACTTC. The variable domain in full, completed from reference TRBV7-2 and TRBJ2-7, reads GAGVSQSPSNKVTEKGKDVELRCDPISGHTALYWYRQSLGQGLEFLIYFQGNSAPDKSGLPSDRFSAERTGGSVSTLTIQRTQQEDSAVYLCASSSGGGPYEQYFGPGTRLTVT.

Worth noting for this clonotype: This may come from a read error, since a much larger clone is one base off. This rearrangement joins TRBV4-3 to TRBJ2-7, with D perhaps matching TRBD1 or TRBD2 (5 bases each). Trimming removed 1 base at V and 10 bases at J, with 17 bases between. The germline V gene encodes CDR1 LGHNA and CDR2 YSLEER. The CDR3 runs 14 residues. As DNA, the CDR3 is TGCGCCAGCAGCCAAGGGGGGAGTCGGCTCGATCAGTACTTC. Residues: CASSQGGSRLDQYF.

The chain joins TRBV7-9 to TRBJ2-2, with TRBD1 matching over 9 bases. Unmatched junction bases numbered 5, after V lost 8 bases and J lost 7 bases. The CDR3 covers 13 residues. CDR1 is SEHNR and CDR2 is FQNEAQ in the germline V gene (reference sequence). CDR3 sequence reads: CASGGQGIGELFF. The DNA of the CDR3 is TGTGCCAGCGGGGGACAGGGCATCGGGGAGCTGTTTTTT.

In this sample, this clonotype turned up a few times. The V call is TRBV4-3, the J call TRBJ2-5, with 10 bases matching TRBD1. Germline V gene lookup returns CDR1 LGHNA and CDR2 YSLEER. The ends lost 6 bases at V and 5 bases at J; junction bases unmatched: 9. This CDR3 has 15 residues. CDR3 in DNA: TGCGCCAGCAGTCTAAGGGGACAGGGGACGGAGACCCAGTACTTC. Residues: CASSLRGQGTETQYF.

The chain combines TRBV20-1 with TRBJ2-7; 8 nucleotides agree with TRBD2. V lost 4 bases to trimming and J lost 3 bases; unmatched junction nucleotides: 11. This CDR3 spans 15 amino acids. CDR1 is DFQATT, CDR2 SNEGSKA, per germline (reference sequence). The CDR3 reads CSAKIPGLVRYEQYF. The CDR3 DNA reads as TGCAGTGCTAAAATTCCGGGACTAGTGCGCTACGAGCAGTACTTC.

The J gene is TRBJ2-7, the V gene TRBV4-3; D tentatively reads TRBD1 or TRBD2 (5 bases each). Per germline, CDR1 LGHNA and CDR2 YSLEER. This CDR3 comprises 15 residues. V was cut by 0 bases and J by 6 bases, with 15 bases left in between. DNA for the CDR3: TGCGCCAGCAGCCAAGACCCTAAGGGGAGAGGCGAGCAGTACTTC. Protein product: CASSQDPKGRGEQYF.

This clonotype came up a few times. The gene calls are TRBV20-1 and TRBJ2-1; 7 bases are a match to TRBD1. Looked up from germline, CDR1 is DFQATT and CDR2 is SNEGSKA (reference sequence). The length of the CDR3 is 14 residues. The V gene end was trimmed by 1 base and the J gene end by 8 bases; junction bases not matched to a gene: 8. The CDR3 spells CSARGNRGFDEQFF. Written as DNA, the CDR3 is TGCAGTGCTAGAGGAAACAGGGGTTTCGATGAGCAGTTCTTC.

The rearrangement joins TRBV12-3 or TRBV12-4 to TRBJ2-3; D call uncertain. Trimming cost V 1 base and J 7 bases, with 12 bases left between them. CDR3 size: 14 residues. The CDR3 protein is CASSLGTDRNTQYF. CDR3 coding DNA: TGTGCCAGCAGTTTAGGGACGGACCGGAATACGCAGTATTTT.

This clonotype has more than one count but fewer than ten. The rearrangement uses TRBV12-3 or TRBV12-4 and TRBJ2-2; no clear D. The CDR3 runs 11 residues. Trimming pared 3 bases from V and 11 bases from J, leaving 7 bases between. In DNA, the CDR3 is TGTGCCAGCAGTTTGCCCAGAGAGCTGTTTTTT. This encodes CASSLPRELFF.

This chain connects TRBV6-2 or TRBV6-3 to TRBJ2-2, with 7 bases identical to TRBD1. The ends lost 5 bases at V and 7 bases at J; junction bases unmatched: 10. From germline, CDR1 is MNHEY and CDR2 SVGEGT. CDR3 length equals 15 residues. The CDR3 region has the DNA TGTGCCAGCAGTCTAGACAGGGTTGGTCGCGGGGAGCTGTTTTTT. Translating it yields CASSLDRVGRGELFF.